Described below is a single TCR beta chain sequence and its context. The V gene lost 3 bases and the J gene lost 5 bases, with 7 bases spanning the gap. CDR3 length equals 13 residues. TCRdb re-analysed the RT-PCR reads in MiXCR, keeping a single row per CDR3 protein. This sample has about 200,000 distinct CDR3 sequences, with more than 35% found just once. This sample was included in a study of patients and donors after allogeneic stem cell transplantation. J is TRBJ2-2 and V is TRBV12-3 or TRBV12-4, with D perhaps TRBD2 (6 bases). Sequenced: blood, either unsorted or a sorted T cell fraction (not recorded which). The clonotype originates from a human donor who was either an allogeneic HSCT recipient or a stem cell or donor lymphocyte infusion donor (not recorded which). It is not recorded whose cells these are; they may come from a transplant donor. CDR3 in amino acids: CASSFGGTGELFF. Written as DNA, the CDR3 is TGTGCCAGCAGTTTTGGGGGGACCGGGGAGCTGTTTTTT.